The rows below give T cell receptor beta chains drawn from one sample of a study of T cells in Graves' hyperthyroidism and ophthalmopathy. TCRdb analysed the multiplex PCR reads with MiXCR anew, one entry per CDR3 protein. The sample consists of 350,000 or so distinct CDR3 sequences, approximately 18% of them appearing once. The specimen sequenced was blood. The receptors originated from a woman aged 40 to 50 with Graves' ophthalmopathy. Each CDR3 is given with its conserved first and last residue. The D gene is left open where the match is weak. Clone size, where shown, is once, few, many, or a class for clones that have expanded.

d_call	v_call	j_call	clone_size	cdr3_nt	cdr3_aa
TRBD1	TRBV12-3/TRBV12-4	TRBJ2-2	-	TGTGCCAGCTCGGGACAGATGAACACCGGGGAGCTGTTTTTT	CASSGQMNTGELFF
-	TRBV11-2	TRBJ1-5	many	TGTGCCAGCAGCCCAGGACAGAATCAGCCCCAGCATTTT	CASSPGQNQPQHF
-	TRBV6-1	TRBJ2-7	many	TGTGCCAGCAGTGGAGAACAGGGTACTGTCTACGAGCAGTACTTC	CASSGEQGTVYEQYF
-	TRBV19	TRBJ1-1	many	TGTGCCAGTAGGGCGATCGGACAAGGGGCTGAAGCTTTCTTT	CASRAIGQGAEAFF
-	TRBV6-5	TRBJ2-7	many	TGTGCCAGCAGTACCCGTCGGGACTGGAGATACTACGAGCAGTACTTC	CASSTRRDWRYYEQYF
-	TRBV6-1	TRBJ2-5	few	TGTGCCAGCAAAAAAGACCGGACTACGGTAACCCAGTACTTC	CASKKDRTTVTQYF
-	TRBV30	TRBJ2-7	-	TGTGCCTGGAGTGTACCAGGGTTGGAGACGCAGTACTTC	CAWSVPGLETQYF
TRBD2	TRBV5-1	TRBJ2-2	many	TGCGCCAGCAGCCCGCCAGGAGCGGGAGGAGGCACCGGGGAGCTGTTTTTT	CASSPPGAGGGTGELFF
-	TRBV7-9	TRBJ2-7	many	TGTGCCAGCAGCTTAGTCACAGGTGGGCGCTACGAGCAGTACTTC	CASSLVTGGRYEQYF
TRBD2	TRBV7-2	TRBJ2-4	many	TGTGCCAGCAGCTTAGGGCTAGCGGGAGGGCCGTTTGGAAACATTCAGTACTTC	CASSLGLAGGPFGNIQYF
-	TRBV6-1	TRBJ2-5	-	TGTGCCAGCAGTGGAAAGGGGGGTGGGACCCAGTACTTC	CASSGKGGGTQYF
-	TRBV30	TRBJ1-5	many	TGTGCCTGGTCACTCGGACAGTACAATCAGCCCCAGCATTTT	CAWSLGQYNQPQHF
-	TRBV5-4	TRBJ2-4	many	TGTGCCAGCAGCTCCGACAGTCGAGGGGCCAAAAACATTCAGTACTTC	CASSSDSRGAKNIQYF
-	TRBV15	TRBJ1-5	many	TGTGCCACCAGCAGAGATCATGGGGTTGATCAGCCCCAGCATTTT	CATSRDHGVDQPQHF
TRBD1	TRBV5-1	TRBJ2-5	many	TGCGCCAGCAGCTTGGGGAAATGGGACAGGAGTTCAAAAGAGACCCAGTACTTC	CASSLGKWDRSSKETQYF
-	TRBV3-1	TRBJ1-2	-	TGTGCCAGCAGCCAAGGAACAGCTGGCTACACCTTC	CASSQGTAGYTF
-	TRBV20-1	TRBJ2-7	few	TGCAGTGCTACCGACTTACGCGAGCAGTACTTC	CSATDLREQYF
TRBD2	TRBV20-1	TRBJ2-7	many	TGCAGTGCATTAGCGGGAGGTTCTTGGGTTCAGTACTTC	CSALAGGSWVQYF
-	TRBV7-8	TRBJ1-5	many	TGTGCCAGCAGCTTAGGCAGGGATCGCAGTCAGCCCCAGCATTTT	CASSLGRDRSQPQHF
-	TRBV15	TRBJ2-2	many	TGTGCCACCAGCTTGGGTCGGGACTCCTACACCGGGGAGCTGTTTTTT	CATSLGRDSYTGELFF
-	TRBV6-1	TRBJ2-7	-	TGTGCCAGCAGTCTAAAAGGGCCGGCTTACGAGCAGTACTTC	CASSLKGPAYEQYF
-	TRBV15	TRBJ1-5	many	TGTGCCACCAGCAGAGCGAATTCGGGGATCCAGCCCCAGCATTTT	CATSRANSGIQPQHF
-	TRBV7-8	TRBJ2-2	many	TGTGCCAGCAGCTTAGTAGTTTTTGCAGTGAACACCGGGGAGCTGTTTTTT	CASSLVVFAVNTGELFF
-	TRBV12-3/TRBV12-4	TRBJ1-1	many	TGTGCCAGCAGTTTAAGGTCGCCGTTGGAGGCTTTCTTT	CASSLRSPLEAFF
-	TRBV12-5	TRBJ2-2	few	TGTGCTAGTGGCCTATTTATAACAGAAAAGACCGGGATAGCGAAAAACACCGGGGAGCTGTTTTTT	CASGLFITEKTGIAKNTGELFF
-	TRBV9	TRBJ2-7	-	TGTGCCAGCAGCGAACCGGGACGGGCCTACGAGCAGTACTTC	CASSEPGRAYEQYF
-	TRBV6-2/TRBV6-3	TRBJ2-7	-	TGTGCCAGCAGGGGGACGGCGGGTCTGGACTACGAGCAGTACTTC	CASRGTAGLDYEQYF
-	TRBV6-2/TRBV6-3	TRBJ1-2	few	TGTGCCAGCAGAGAAAACTATGGCTACACCTTC	CASRENYGYTF
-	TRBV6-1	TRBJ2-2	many	TGTGCCAGCAGTGAAGTTCCAGGGAAGGGAGCCGGGGAGCTGTTTTTT	CASSEVPGKGAGELFF
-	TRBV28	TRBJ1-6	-	TGTGCCAGCAGTAACATGGGGGACTGGGATTCACCCCTCCACTTT	CASSNMGDWDSPLHF
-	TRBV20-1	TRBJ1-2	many	TGCAGTGCTTTTAAGCCCTCTTCCGGTTTTGGCTACACCTTC	CSAFKPSSGFGYTF
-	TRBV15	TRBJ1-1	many	TGTGCCACCAGCAGAGGTTTTTACGCGAACACTGAAGCTTTCTTT	CATSRGFYANTEAFF
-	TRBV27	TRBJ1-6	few	TGTGCCAGCAGTTTCAGGTCACCCCTCCACTTT	CASSFRSPLHF
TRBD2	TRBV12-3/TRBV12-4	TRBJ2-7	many	TGTGCCAGCAGTTTCGAAGCGGGACCCTACTCCTACGAGCAGTACTTC	CASSFEAGPYSYEQYF
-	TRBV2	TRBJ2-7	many	TGTGCCAGCAGGAGGGGGTACCTAAACTACGAGCAGTACTTC	CASRRGYLNYEQYF
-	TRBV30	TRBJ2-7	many	TGTGCCTGGAGAAATCCGGGGGTCCACGAGCAGTACTTC	CAWRNPGVHEQYF
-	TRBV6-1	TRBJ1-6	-	TGTGCCAGCAGTGCCGGGACGAGCTCCTATAATTCACCCCTCCACTTT	CASSAGTSSYNSPLHF
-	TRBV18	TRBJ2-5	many	TGTGCCAGCTCACCCAGGACTAACCCTCAAGAGACCCAGTACTTC	CASSPRTNPQETQYF
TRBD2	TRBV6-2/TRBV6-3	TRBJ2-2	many	TGTGCCAGCAGTTCCTTGAGAATAGCGGGAGCCGGGGAGCTGTTTTTT	CASSSLRIAGAGELFF